Described below is a single T cell receptor beta chain sequence and its context. Its target is unknown. Assay used: immunoSEQ multiplex PCR; TCRdb lists only in-frame clones, some missing. The sample consists of tens of thousands of clones, 89% of them appearing once. The entry originates in a study of memory CD8 T cells in hepatitis C reinfection. Study-level findings and limits: Conclusions on public clonotypes and secondary clearance were not definitive with four or five donors.

Time point reported: late/post reinfection, 12 to 24 weeks after detection. The sorted cells went straight to TCR sequencing with no prior in vitro expansion. V lost 5 bases to trimming and J lost 0 bases, with 11 bases between them. Germline lookup yields CDR1 SGHRS and CDR2 YFSETQ. The CDR3 loop spans 14 amino acids. The sequencing input was naive CD8+ T cells sorted from blood. The sequence was collected from a man aged 18 to 30 with hepatitis C virus infection. The chain combines TRBV5-1 with TRBJ2-5; possible D gene TRBD1, 6 bases. CDR3 nucleotide sequence: TGCGCCAGCAGATCGGACAGCAACCAAGAGACCCAGTACTTC. Translating it yields CASRSDSNQETQYF.